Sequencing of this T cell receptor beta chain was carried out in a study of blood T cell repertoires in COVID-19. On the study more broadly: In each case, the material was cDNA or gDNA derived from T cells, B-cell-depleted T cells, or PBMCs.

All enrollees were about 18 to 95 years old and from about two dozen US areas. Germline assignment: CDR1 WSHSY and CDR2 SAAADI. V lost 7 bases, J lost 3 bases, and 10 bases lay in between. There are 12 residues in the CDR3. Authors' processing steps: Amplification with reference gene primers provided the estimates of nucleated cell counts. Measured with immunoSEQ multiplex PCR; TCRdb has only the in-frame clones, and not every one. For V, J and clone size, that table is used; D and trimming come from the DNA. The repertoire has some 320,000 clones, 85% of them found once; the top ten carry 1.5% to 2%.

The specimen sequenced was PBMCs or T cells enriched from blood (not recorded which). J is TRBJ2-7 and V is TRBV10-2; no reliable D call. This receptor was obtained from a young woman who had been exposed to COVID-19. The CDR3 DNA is TGCGCCAGCAAAACCGCCGGCTACGAGCAGTACTTC. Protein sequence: CASKTAGYEQYF.